This T cell receptor beta chain was captured by sequencing in a study of blood T cell repertoires in COVID-19. Overall study context: COVID-19 samples, acute and convalescent, were from the United States, Italy and Spain. The cDNA or gDNA used as material had been derived from T cells, B-cell-depleted T cells, or PBMCs.

This clone occurred a few times. As handled by the study authors: Using reference gene primer amplification, nucleated cell counts were estimated. Measured with immunoSEQ multiplex PCR; TCRdb has only the in-frame clones, and not every one. The V and J calls and clone size are taken from that table; D and trimming were inferred from the DNA. The sample has about 280,000 clones, roughly 85% seen once; the top ten hold 8% to 9.5%. CDR1 and CDR2 from the germline V gene are MRHNA and SNTAGT. CDR3 length equals 13 residues. Trimming stripped 3 bases from V and 4 bases from J, with 9 bases between. The sample comprised peripheral blood. This TCR came from a woman aged 45-60 years who had recovered from COVID-19. The V call is TRBV6-4, the J call TRBJ1-1; no clear D gene. In nucleotides, the CDR3 is TGTGCCAGCAGTGAGGTCGAGAGCACTGAAGCTTTCTTT. Its protein product is CASSEVESTEAFF.